Many counts were recorded for the clone carrying this TCR beta chain. V was shortened by 5 bases and J by 7 bases, with 21 bases between the two germline ends. The germline CDR1 and CDR2 sequences are SEHNR and FQNEAQ (reference sequence). The CDR3 loop spans 16 amino acids. This entry belongs to a study of response to subunit inactivated influenza vaccine. Via MiXCR, TCRdb re-called the RT-PCR reads, giving one row per CDR3 protein. The profile shows some 550,000 distinct CDR3 sequences, around a quarter of them singletons. These data were likewise used in another study, on T cells expressing NK-cell markers. Per that study: 5'RACE template switching with UMIs produced the TCR beta cDNA. Repertoires of TCR beta were obtained from T cells sorted as CD3+CD56+NKG2C+, CD3+CD56+NKG2C- and CD3+CD56-NKG2C+. The eight sequenced donors comprised seven who were HCMV-seropositive and one who was seronegative. Only alpha-beta TCR T cells were sorted in several experiments, using an anti-gamma-delta TCR antibody. Of the CD8+ T cell pool in six donors, roughly 1.0-8% was accounted for by dominant NKG2C+ clonotypes.

The V and J genes are TRBV7-9 and TRBJ2-1, with D possibly TRBD2 on 5 matching bases. The source was CD4+ T cells sorted from PBMCs, collected 11 to 12 days after vaccination. The source is a man in his forties or fifties who received an inactivated influenza vaccine. The chain's CDR3 is CASSPKVGGLENEQFF. CDR3 coding DNA: TGTGCCAGCAGCCCCAAGGTTGGAGGATTGGAGAATGAGCAGTTCTTC.